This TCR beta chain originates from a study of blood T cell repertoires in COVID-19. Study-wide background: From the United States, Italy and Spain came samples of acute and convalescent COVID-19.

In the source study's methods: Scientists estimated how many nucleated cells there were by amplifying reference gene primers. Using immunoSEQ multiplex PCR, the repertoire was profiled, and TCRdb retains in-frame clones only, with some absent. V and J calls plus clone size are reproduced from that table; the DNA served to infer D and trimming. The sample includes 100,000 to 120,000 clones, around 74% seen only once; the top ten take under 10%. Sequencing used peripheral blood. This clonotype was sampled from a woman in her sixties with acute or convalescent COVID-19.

The chain's CDR3 is CASSQASGRLQETQYF. The CDR3 nucleotides are TGTGCCAGCAGCCAAGCTAGCGGCCGCCTTCAAGAGACCCAGTACTTC. This sequence joins TRBV4-2 and TRBJ2-5, with TRBD2 matching 7 bases. The CDR3 spans 16 residues. Trimming removed 1 base from V and 2 bases from J; junction bases left unmatched: 7. Germline V gives CDR1 LGHNA, CDR2 YNFKEQ.